The clone carrying this T cell receptor (beta chain) was observed a few times. The antigen is unknown. This CDR3 is built from 16 residues. V dropped 3 bases and J dropped 5 bases, with 19 bases sitting between them. CDR1 is LNHDA and CDR2 is SQIVND in the germline V gene (reference sequence). As every portion of the isolated RNA was reverse transcribed, the sequencing read expressed TCRB transcripts. TCRdb keeps only in-frame clones here, not all; method: immunoSEQ multiplex PCR. The data show about 240,000 clones, with about 26% seen just once and around 4% held by the top ten. The record originates from a study of beta chain features in type 1 diabetes. Broader study findings: Among patients, naive, central memory and Treg TCRB repertoires appeared more similar than among healthy donors.

This receptor was taken from a man aged 25 to 40 in good health. The sequenced material came from central memory CD4+ T cells from blood. The chain joins TRBV19 to TRBJ2-5; D perhaps matches TRBD2 (5 bases). CDR3 amino acids: CASSISLGRGTETQYF. In DNA, the CDR3 is TGTGCCAGTAGTATCTCTCTTGGCCGGGGAACTGAGACCCAGTACTTC.